A selection of T cell receptor beta chains follows, all from one sample in a study of a mutant IDH1 vaccine in newly diagnosed glioma. Clones were sequenced by immunoSEQ multiplex PCR, and TCRdb holds only the in-frame ones, with some missing. The table includes about 48,000 clones, over 60% detected once. No antigen is known for these receptors. The specimen was PBMCs, collected from a glioma patient whose treatment included an IDH1 peptide vaccine. The receptors derive from a man aged 35-49 years with glioma. Each CDR3 is given with its conserved first and last residue. The order of the fields is V gene, clone size, J gene, D gene, CDR3 protein, CDR3 DNA. A D gene is named only where the DNA matches it firmly. Clone size is shown for a subset of rows, as once, few, many or a class of expanded clone.

>TRBV28|NA|TRBJ1-1|TRBD1
CAIENHGTANTEAFF
TGTGCCATCGAAAACCACGGGACAGCCAACACTGAAGCTTTCTTT
>TRBV27|NA|TRBJ1-1|NA
CASSWTGGEAFF
TGTGCCAGCAGTTGGACGGGGGGCGAAGCTTTCTTT
>TRBV18|NA|TRBJ2-1|NA
CASSPYAAGTKSRGDNEQFF
TGTGCCAGCTCACCATACGCGGCGGGGACGAAGTCCCGGGGAGACAATGAGCAGTTCTTC
>TRBV5-1|NA|TRBJ2-5|TRBD2
CASSLVEFPAGGYQETQYF
TGCGCCAGCAGCTTGGTAGAATTCCCAGCGGGAGGGTACCAAGAGACCCAGTACTTC
>TRBV30|NA|TRBJ1-6|NA
CAWSRGTVNPGSDSPLHF
TGTGCCTGGAGCCGAGGGACTGTTAATCCGGGGTCCGATTCACCCCTCCACTTT
>TRBV7-2|NA|TRBJ1-5|NA
CASSLWYSGGGSNQPQHF
TGTGCCAGCAGCTTATGGTATTCTGGGGGCGGAAGCAATCAGCCCCAGCATTTT
>TRBV6-6|NA|TRBJ1-5|TRBD1
CASSYAGTGGRQPQHF
TGTGCCAGCAGTTACGCCGGGACAGGGGGACGTCAGCCCCAGCATTTT
>TRBV27|NA|TRBJ2-2|NA
CASSLTAGLPAGELFF
TGTGCCAGCAGTTTAACCGCGGGACTGCCGGCCGGGGAGCTGTTTTTT
>TRBV11-2|NA|TRBJ1-1|NA
CASSQNTYTEAFF
TGTGCCAGCAGCCAAAACACATACACTGAAGCTTTCTTT
>TRBV9|once|TRBJ2-2|NA
CASSVDSYTGELFF
TGTGCCAGCAGCGTAGACAGCTACACCGGGGAGCTGTTTTTT
>TRBV6-1|NA|TRBJ2-7|NA
CASKPSRYEQYF
TGTGCCAGCAAACCTAGTAGGTACGAGCAGTACTTC
>TRBV18|NA|TRBJ1-6|TRBD1
CASSPDRGYSPLHF
TGTGCCAGCTCACCAGACAGGGGCTATTCACCCCTCCACTTT
>TRBV2|NA|TRBJ1-4|NA
CASRADQEKLFF
TGTGCCAGCAGGGCGGACCAGGAAAAACTGTTTTTT
>TRBV25-1|few|TRBJ1-4|NA
CANPKDEDNEKLFF
TGTGCCAACCCTAAAGACGAAGACAATGAAAAACTGTTTTTT
>TRBV5-5|NA|TRBJ2-3|NA
CASSLGGTDTQYF
TGTGCCAGCAGCTTGGGAGGAACTGATACGCAGTATTTT
>TRBV9|few|TRBJ2-2|TRBD2
CASSVESASGNTGELFF
TGTGCCAGCAGCGTAGAGAGCGCTAGCGGTAACACCGGGGAGCTGTTTTTT
>TRBV7-2|NA|TRBJ2-3|NA
CASSLGAFTDTQYF
TGTGCCAGCAGCTTAGGTGCCTTCACAGATACGCAGTATTTT
>TRBV5-1|NA|TRBJ2-1|TRBD1
CASSYSGQGYNEQFF
TGCGCCAGCAGCTACTCAGGACAGGGCTACAATGAGCAGTTCTTC
>TRBV6-4|NA|TRBJ2-2|NA
CAWQGFYTGELFF
TGTGCGTGGCAAGGCTTTTACACCGGGGAGCTGTTTTTT
>TRBV10-2|NA|TRBJ1-2|NA
CASREGAGYGYTF
TGCGCCAGCAGGGAGGGCGCGGGCTATGGCTACACCTTC
>TRBV6-5|NA|TRBJ2-1|TRBD2
CASSYSGIGSYNEQFF
TGTGCCAGCAGTTATAGCGGGATTGGGTCCTACAATGAGCAGTTCTTC
>TRBV28|NA|TRBJ2-3|TRBD2
CASSEPGTSFTDTQYF
TGTGCCAGCAGCGAACCCGGGACTAGTTTCACAGATACGCAGTATTTT
>TRBV7-7|few|TRBJ2-5|TRBD1
CASSSRTGGLETQYF
TGTGCCAGCAGCTCCCGGACAGGGGGCTTGGAGACCCAGTACTTC
>TRBV30|few|TRBJ2-6|TRBD2
CAWRTGGPGANVLTF
TGTGCCTGGAGGACGGGGGGACCTGGGGCCAACGTCCTGACTTTC
>TRBV4-2|NA|TRBJ2-7|TRBD1
CASSQVQDRGYEQYF
TGTGCCAGCAGCCAAGTACAGGACAGGGGTTACGAGCAGTACTTC
>TRBV5-4|NA|TRBJ1-2|TRBD1
CASSLETGRRGYTF
TGTGCCAGCAGCTTGGAGACAGGGCGACGCGGCTACACCTTC
>TRBV4-3|NA|TRBJ2-1|NA
CASSRVGTPSKDEQFF
TGCGCCAGCAGCCGTGTGGGGACTCCTAGTAAGGATGAGCAGTTCTTC
>TRBV5-1|NA|TRBJ1-1|NA
CASSLAAGMNTEAFF
TGCGCCAGCAGCTTGGCCGCCGGGATGAACACTGAAGCTTTCTTT
>TRBV7-2|NA|TRBJ2-3|NA
CASSLPELDTQYF
TGTGCCAGCAGCTTACCGGAATTGGATACGCAGTATTTT
>TRBV7-9|NA|TRBJ1-3|NA
CASSPGGVGDGNTIYF
TGTGCCAGCAGCCCGGGGGGCGTAGGGGACGGAAACACCATATATTTT
>TRBV18|NA|TRBJ2-5|NA
CASSENLKETQYF
TGTGCCAGCTCAGAGAACTTAAAAGAGACCCAGTACTTC
>TRBV30|NA|TRBJ1-2|TRBD1
CANNPAGTGKGYTF
TGTGCCAATAATCCCGCCGGGACAGGGAAGGGCTACACCTTC
>TRBV6-1|NA|TRBJ1-1|TRBD1
CASSEEGQGASTEAFF
TGTGCCAGCAGTGAAGAAGGACAGGGTGCAAGCACTGAAGCTTTCTTT
>TRBV2|few|TRBJ2-3|NA
CASTRVDTDTQYF
TGTGCCAGCACCCGCGTTGACACAGATACGCAGTATTTT
>TRBV14|NA|TRBJ1-2|NA
CASSQGADYGYTF
TGTGCCAGCAGCCAAGGGGCAGACTATGGCTACACCTTC
>TRBV9|NA|TRBJ1-2|NA
CASSVDQAGGYTF
TGTGCCAGCAGCGTAGACCAAGCGGGTGGCTACACCTTC
>TRBV6-5|NA|TRBJ1-2|NA
CASRQERRANYGYTF
TGTGCCAGCAGACAAGAACGGAGAGCTAACTATGGCTACACCTTC
>TRBV4-3|NA|TRBJ2-2|TRBD1
CASSHGQGTGELFF
TGCGCCAGCAGCCACGGACAGGGCACCGGGGAGCTGTTTTTT
>TRBV11-2|NA|TRBJ2-5|NA
CASSLNPPGVQETQYF
TGTGCCAGCAGCTTAAACCCCCCAGGGGTCCAAGAGACCCAGTACTTC